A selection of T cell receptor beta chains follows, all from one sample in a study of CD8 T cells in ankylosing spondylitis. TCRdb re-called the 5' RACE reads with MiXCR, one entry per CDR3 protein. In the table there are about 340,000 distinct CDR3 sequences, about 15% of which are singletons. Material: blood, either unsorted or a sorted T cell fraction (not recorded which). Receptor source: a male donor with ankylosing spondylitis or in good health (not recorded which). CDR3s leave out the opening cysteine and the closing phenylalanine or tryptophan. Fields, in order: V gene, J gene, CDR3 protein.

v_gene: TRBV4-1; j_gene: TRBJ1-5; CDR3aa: ASSQGGGFQPQH
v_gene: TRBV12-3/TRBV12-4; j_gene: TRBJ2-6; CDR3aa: ASSFGGSGANVLT
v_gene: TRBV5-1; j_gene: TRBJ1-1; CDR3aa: ASSRRTGYTEAF
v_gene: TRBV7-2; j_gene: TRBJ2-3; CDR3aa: ASNPGLAGDTQY
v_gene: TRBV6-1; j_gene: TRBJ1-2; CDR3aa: ASTNSGGNYGYT
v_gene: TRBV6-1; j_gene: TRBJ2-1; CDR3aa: ASRMLGVGNEQF
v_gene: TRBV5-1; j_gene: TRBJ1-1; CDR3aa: ASSFSDRARNTEAF
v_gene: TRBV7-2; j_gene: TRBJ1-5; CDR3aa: ASSLGGGTQPQH
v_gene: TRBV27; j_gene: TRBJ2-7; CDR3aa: ASSPGRPVGMHEQY
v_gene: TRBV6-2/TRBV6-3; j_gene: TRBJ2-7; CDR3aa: ASSYPPKTRTYEQY
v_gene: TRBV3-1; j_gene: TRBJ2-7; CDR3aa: ASSPGQREQY
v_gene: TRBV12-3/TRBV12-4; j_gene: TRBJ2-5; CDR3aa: ASSLYVSTAETQY
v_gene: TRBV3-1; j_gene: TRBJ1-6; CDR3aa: ASSRAGQGNSPLH
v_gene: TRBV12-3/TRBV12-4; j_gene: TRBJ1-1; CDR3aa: ASSMIQGLNTEAF
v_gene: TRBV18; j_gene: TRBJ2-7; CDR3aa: ASSPHAYEQY
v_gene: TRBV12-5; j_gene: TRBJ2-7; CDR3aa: ATSFDTLYEQY
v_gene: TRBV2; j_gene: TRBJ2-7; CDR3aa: ASPRGQEWNEQY
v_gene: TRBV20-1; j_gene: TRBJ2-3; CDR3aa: SVSPPAAGGFTDTQY
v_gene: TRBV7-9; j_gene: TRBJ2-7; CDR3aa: ASSSLSGHEQY
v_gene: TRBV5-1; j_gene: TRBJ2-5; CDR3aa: ASSWDTIQETQY
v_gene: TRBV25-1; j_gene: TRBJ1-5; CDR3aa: ASSEGGHNQPQH
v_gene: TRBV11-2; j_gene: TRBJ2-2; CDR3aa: ASSPRDREGEPGSCF
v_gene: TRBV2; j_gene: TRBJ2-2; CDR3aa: ASSEVRALTGELF
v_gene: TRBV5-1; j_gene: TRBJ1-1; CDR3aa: ASSLGGQSEAF
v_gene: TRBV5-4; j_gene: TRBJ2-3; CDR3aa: ASSFGRNTQY
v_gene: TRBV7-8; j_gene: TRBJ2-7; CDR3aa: ASSTIRDSPYEQY
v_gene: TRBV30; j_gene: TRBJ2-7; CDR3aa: AWDRSSYEQY
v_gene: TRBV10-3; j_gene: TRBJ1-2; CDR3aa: AISESPVRGLGTNYGYT
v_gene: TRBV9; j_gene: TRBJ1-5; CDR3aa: ARTTGNQPQH
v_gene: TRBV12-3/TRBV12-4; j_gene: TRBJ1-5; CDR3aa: ASSFARGGQPQH
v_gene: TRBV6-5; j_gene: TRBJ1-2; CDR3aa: ASSYSGRVNYGYT
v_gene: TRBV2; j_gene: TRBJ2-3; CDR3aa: ASRDREFADTQY
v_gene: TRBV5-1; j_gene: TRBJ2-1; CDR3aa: ASSGLAGGHNEQF
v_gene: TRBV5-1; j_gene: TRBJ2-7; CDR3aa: ASSTNPGQAYEQY
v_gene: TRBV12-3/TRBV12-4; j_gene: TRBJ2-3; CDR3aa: ASILQGGRSNTQY
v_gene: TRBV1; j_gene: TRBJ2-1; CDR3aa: TSSQDFGLAGGPRNEQF
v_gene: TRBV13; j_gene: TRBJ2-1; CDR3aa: ASSRVGEREF
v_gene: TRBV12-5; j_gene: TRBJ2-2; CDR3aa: ASGRGQGGGSDTGELF
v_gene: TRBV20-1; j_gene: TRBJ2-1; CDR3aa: SARPQSSGRSGEQF
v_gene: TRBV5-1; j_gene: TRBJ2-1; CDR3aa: ASTPDRGDDEQF
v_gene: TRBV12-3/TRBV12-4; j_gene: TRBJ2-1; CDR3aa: ASRNQQYEQF
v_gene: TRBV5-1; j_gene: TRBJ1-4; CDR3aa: ASSLQGAGNEKLF
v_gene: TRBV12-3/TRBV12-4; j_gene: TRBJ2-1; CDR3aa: ASSYAGSPVPNEQF
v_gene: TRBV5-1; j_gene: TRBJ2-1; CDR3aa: ASSNGLAGGHEQF
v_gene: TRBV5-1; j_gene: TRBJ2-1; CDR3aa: ASSPVAGGNSEQF
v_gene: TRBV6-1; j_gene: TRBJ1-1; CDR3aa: ASSEEIGTEAF
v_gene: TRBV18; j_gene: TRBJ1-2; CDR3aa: ASQKGDGYT
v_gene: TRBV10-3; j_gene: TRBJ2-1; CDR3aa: AIGSSYNEQF
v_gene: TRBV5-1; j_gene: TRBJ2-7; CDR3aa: ASSLGQTAYEQY
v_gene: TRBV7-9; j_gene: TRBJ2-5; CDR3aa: ASRFSGTPQETQY
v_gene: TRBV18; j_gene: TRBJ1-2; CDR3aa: ASSPESDSTSGYT
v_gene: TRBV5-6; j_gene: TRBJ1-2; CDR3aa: ASSLMPPNYGYT
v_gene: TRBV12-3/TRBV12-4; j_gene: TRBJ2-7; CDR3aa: ASTFSGSSYEQY